This T cell receptor (beta chain) was identified during a study of post-analysis software for immune sequencing data. The wider study: In terms of disease course, relapsing-remitting, secondary progressive and progressive-relapsing multiple sclerosis were included.

cDNA libraries for TCR beta contained unique molecular identifiers. Between about 1 and 11 million T cells gave rise to about 450,000 cDNA molecules. In TCRdb, the PCR reads were re-called with MiXCR into one record per CDR3 protein. The sample consists of about 540,000 distinct CDR3 sequences, roughly 34% of them appearing once. There are a few counts of this clonotype. Its antigen is currently unknown. Study-wide results and caveats: Multiple sclerosis patients had significantly lower normalized Chao1 diversity than controls. F-measure co-clustering was strong for batch-matched samples. There were roughly five TRBV segments more frequent in patients than controls, and TRBV5-6, TRBV5-1 and TRBV20-1 were among them.

The CDR3 spans 14 residues. Germline CDR1 and CDR2: LGHDT and YNNKEL (reference sequence). The sequence came from a girl aged 2-17 years with multiple sclerosis. The V call is TRBV3-1, the J call TRBJ2-5, with 8 bases that match TRBD2. With the DNA end fitting TRBJ2-7 better, the J assignment may be wrong. Specimen: blood. CDR3 protein: CASSQDGLANEQYF. For the CDR3, the DNA is TGTGCCAGCAGCCAAGACGGACTAGCCAACGAGCAGTACTTC.